The 18 T cell receptor beta chains presented below share a single source sample, sequenced in a study of T cell responses to AZD1222 COVID-19 vaccine. Measured with immunoSEQ multiplex PCR; TCRdb has only the in-frame clones, and not every one. In the table there are about 86,000 clones, more than 75% of which are singletons. Sequencing used peripheral blood, obtained on day 0 of AZD1222 vaccination. The source is an adult in good health.

This chain links TRBV9 with TRBJ2-1; the match to TRBD2 covers 7 bases. After removal of 0 bases from V and 3 bases from J, the junction contained 3 bases not matched to a gene. CDR1 is SGDLS and CDR2 is YYNGEE in the germline V gene. The CDR3 is 15 residues long. CDR3 region: CASSVGGRGYNEQFF. The CDR3 DNA sequence: TGTGCCAGCAGCGTAGGTGGGAGGGGCTACAATGAGCAGTTCTTC.

The gene calls are TRBV14 and TRBJ2-2, with 7 bases aligning to TRBD1. After removal of 6 bases from V and 2 bases from J, the junction contained 3 bases not matched to a gene. The V gene's germline CDR1 is SGHDN and CDR2 FVKESK. This CDR3 is built from 14 residues. For the CDR3, the DNA is TGTGCCAGCAGAAGGGGGCGTAACACCGGGGAGCTGTTTTTT. Protein product: CASRRGRNTGELFF.

This clone appeared once. The chain links TRBV18 to TRBJ1-4; D is unresolved. V dropped 3 bases and J dropped 0 bases, with 14 bases sitting between them. The V gene's germline CDR1 is KGHSH and CDR2 LQKENI. The CDR3 spans 17 residues. The CDR3 reads CASSPFSGPATNEKLFF. The DNA for the CDR3 is TGTGCCAGCTCACCCTTCTCTGGACCGGCAACTAATGAAAAACTGTTTTTT.

V gene TRBV5-1 combines with J gene TRBJ1-1; TRBD1 might be the D (5 bases). From germline, CDR1 is SGHRS and CDR2 YFSETQ. The ends were cut back, 0 bases at V and 3 bases at J, with 12 bases in the middle. This CDR3 spans 15 amino acids. The CDR3 spells CASSLGGLVYTEAFF. The CDR3 region has the DNA TGCGCCAGCAGCTTGGGGGGGTTAGTGTACACTGAAGCTTTCTTT.

The J gene is TRBJ2-7, the V gene TRBV28; a possible D gene is TRBD1 (6 bases). This CDR3 has 12 residues. Trimming took 5 bases from V and 4 from J, leaving 9 bases between them. Germline assignment: CDR1 MDHEN and CDR2 SYDVKM. The CDR3 region has the DNA TGTGCCAGCAGTACAGGGTTGTACGAGCAGTACTTC. This sequence encodes CASSTGLYEQYF.

This clone came up a few times. The rearrangement uses TRBV18 and TRBJ2-5; D remains ambiguous. V was trimmed by 0 bases and J by 1 base, leaving 6 bases between them. The CDR3 has 14 residues. The germline V gene has CDR1 KGHSH and CDR2 LQKENI. The CDR3 coding sequence is TGTGCCAGCTCACCACCGGAAGTCCAAGAGACCCAGTACTTC. This codes for CASSPPEVQETQYF.

CDR3 residues: CASSSRTGVSYEQYF. The CDR3, as DNA: TGTGCCAGCAGCTCCCGGACAGGGGTGAGCTACGAGCAGTACTTC. The chain uses TRBV11-2 and TRBJ2-7; TRBD1 matches 9 bases. There are 15 residues in the CDR3. The germline CDR1 and CDR2 sequences are SGHAT and FQNNGV. J lost 3 bases, V lost 4 bases, and 7 bases had no gene match.

The J gene is TRBJ2-7, the V gene TRBV21-1; the table's D call, TRBD1, was not checked against the DNA. TRBV21-1 is labeled a pseudogene. This CDR3 is built from 15 residues. CDR3 coding DNA: TGTGCCAGCAGCCCACGGAGTGAGGGGGTTAGCGAGCAGTACTTC. This translates into CASSPRSEGVSEQYF.

This CDR3 reads CAWGTGVRDQPQHF. The CDR3 DNA follows: TGTGCCTGGGGGACCGGGGTGAGGGATCAGCCCCAGCATTTT. This chain links TRBV30 with TRBJ1-5, with D possibly matching TRBD1 (5 bases). Trimming cost V 5 bases and J 5 bases, with 16 bases left between them. This CDR3 spans 14 amino acids. Germline CDR1 is GTSNPN and CDR2 is SVGIG (reference sequence).

The chain joins TRBV7-2 to TRBJ2-4; D perhaps matches TRBD1 (6 bases). The CDR3 runs to 14 residues. Germline V lookup: CDR1 SGHTA, CDR2 FQGNSA. V shed 5 bases and J shed 9 bases, with 17 bases lying between them. DNA for the CDR3: TGTGCCAGCAGCCCGGGACAATCACGGGCCATTCAGTACTTC. Amino acid sequence: CASSPGQSRAIQYF.

The chain joins TRBV28 to TRBJ2-3, with 10 bases aligning to TRBD2. Germline V CDR1 and CDR2: MDHEN, SYDVKM. The CDR3 consists of 14 residues. V dropped 6 bases and J dropped 5; count of bases not matched to a gene: 5. CDR3 in DNA: TGTGCCAGCAGCACTAGCGGGATAGGAGATACGCAGTATTTT. Amino acids: CASSTSGIGDTQYF.

This chain joins TRBV18 and TRBJ2-1, with D maybe TRBD1 (5 bases). V gave up 6 bases and J gave up 2 bases, with 8 bases separating them. The length of the CDR3 is 13 residues. The germline V gene has CDR1 KGHSH and CDR2 LQKENI. The CDR3 spells CASSPDTYNEQFF. In DNA form, the CDR3 reads TGTGCCAGCTCTCCGGACACCTACAATGAGCAGTTCTTC.

The chain has TRBV18 and TRBJ1-1, with D possibly matching TRBD1 (6 bases). Germline V CDR1 and CDR2: KGHSH, LQKENI. V was clipped by 6 bases and J by 5 bases, with 10 bases between them. The CDR3 runs to 12 residues. CDR3 nucleotides: TGTGCCAGCTCTCAACAGGGAACTGAAGCTTTCTTT. Encoded protein: CASSQQGTEAFF.

The chain links TRBV3-1 (or the pseudogene TRBV3-2) to TRBJ1-2, with D tentatively TRBD1 (6 bases). Germline-derived CDR1 and CDR2 are LGHDT and YNNKEL (reference sequence). Between the trimmed V and J ends, which lost 2 bases and 3 bases, there was a span of 10 bases. The CDR3 spans 14 residues. In DNA, the CDR3 is TGTGCCAGCAGCCAAACAGGGACCCACTATGGCTACACCTTC. It encodes CASSQTGTHYGYTF.

The chain uses TRBV9 and TRBJ1-4, with TRBD1 as a possible D gene (5 bases). V was shortened by 2 bases and J by 6 bases, with 17 bases between the two germline ends. CDR3 size: 16 residues. From germline, CDR1 is SGDLS and CDR2 YYNGEE. CDR3 region: CASSVGQSAFDEKLFF. Written as DNA, the CDR3 is TGTGCCAGCAGCGTTGGACAATCGGCTTTTGATGAAAAACTGTTTTTT.

The rearrangement uses TRBV5-1 and TRBJ2-2; 7 nucleotides line up with TRBD2. The germline V gene encodes CDR1 SGHRS and CDR2 YFSETQ. The V and J ends lost 0 bases and 6 bases, in that order; junction bases with no gene match: 8. The CDR3 length is 16 residues. The CDR3 DNA is TGCGCCAGCAGCTTGGCACTAGCGAAAAATGCCGGGGAGCTGTTTTTT. Translating gives CASSLALAKNAGELFF.

V gene TRBV5-1 combines with J gene TRBJ2-6, with unresolved D. The V end was cut by 1 base, the J end by 2 bases, with 7 bases between. The germline V gene has CDR1 SGHRS and CDR2 YFSETQ. The CDR3 is 15 amino acids. The CDR3 coding sequence is TGCGCCAGCAGCTTGTTCACAGCTGGGGCCAACGTCCTGACTTTC. This translates into CASSLFTAGANVLTF. Based on the CDR3 plus reference TRBV5-1 and TRBJ2-6, the full variable domain is KAGVTQTPRYLIKTRGQQVTLSCSPISGHRSVSWYQQTPGQGLQFLFEYFSETQRNKGNFPGRFSGRQFSNSRSEMNVSTLELGDSALYLCASSLFTAGANVLTFGAGSRLTVL.

The V gene is TRBV5-8, the J gene TRBJ1-5; D unresolved. This CDR3 region has 12 residues. The germline V gene encodes CDR1 SGHTS and CDR2 YDEGEE. V was pared by 2 bases and J by 9 bases, with 9 bases between. CDR3 sequence: CASSFSLRPQHF. DNA of the CDR3: TGTGCCAGCAGCTTCTCTCTTAGGCCCCAGCATTTT.